This entry is about one T cell receptor (beta chain). The data are from a study of blood T cell repertoires in COVID-19. For the study at large: COVID-19 samples from acute and convalescent phases originated in the United States, Italy and Spain. Sources were T cells, B-cell-depleted T cells, or PBMCs; the material itself was cDNA or gDNA.

Authors' methods: Amplification with reference gene primers provided the estimates of nucleated cell counts. Sequencing was performed with immunoSEQ multiplex PCR; in TCRdb, only in-frame clones are kept and a portion is missing. The V and J calls and clone size are taken from that table; D and trimming were inferred from the DNA. In the table there are tens of thousands of clones, around four fifths of which are singletons. V lost 5 bases, J lost 3 bases, and 16 bases stayed unmatched. Germline lookup yields CDR1 SEHNR and CDR2 FQNEAQ (reference sequence). This CDR3 spans 19 amino acids. Sequencing input: peripheral blood. This clonotype originated in a human donor in a cohort sampled during active COVID-19. V usage is TRBV7-9 and J usage is TRBJ2-2; 9 nucleotides agree with TRBD2. CDR3: CASSAPPGAGGPHTGELFF. In DNA form, the CDR3 reads TGTGCCAGCAGCGCCCCCCCGGGGGCGGGGGGGCCGCACACCGGGGAGCTGTTTTTT.